This T cell receptor beta chain originates from a study of low-dose radiotherapy and immunotherapy resistance in tumors. At the level of the study: Treatment consisted of nivolumab 240 mg every two weeks and ipilimumab 1 mg/kg every six weeks, given intravenously to patients. Administration of intravenous cyclophosphamide at 200 mg/m2 took place every two weeks, one day before radiation and immunotherapy. Oral aspirin at 300 mg was taken daily by patients for four cycles, beginning on cycle 1 day 1.

The germline gives CDR1 MDHEN, CDR2 SYDVKM. V was clipped by 3 bases and J by 7 bases; unmatched bases: 11. This CDR3 has 17 residues. TRAV- and TRBV-specific primers primed first-strand cDNA, covering alpha and beta chains. Amplification, which lasted 20 PCR cycles, used a constant-region primer and V-primer adapter to amplify TCRs. Using its own MiXCR run on the reads, TCRdb lists one record per CDR3 protein. There are over 9,500 distinct CDR3 sequences in the sample; approximately 55% occur only once, and about 8% lies in the top ten. The therapy administered to donors comprised nivolumab, ipilimumab, aspirin, low-dose cyclophosphamide and low-dose radiotherapy.

The rearrangement joins TRBV28 to TRBJ2-5; 13 nucleotides line up with TRBD2. The receptor was derived from a human donor with advanced metastatic prostate, ovarian, gallbladder or colorectal cancer (not recorded which). This table probably holds off-target reads from a library built for another chain. For the CDR3, the DNA is TGTGCCAGCAGTTTCGGACTAGCGGGAGCCCTACCAGGGACCCAGTACTTC. The encoded protein is CASSFGLAGALPGTQYF. Full variable domain (remainder filled in from reference TRBV28 and TRBJ2-5): DVKVTQSSRYLVKRTGEKVFLECVQDMDHENMFWYRQDPGLGLRLIYFSYDVKMKEKGDIPEGYSVSREKKERFSLILESASTNQTSMYLCASSFGLAGALPGTQYFGPGTRLLVL.